A single sample gave rise to the 25 T cell receptor beta chains below, sequenced in a study of identical twins. TCRdb re-called the 5' RACE reads with MiXCR, one entry per CDR3 protein. Of a few hundred thousand distinct CDR3 sequences listed, approximately 12% are singletons. The sample was also linked to a second study, of yellow fever vaccine responses in identical twins.

What was sequenced was memory (CD45RO+) T cells sorted from blood. Every receptor here comes from a woman under 30 in good health.

The chain links TRBV6-2 or TRBV6-3 to TRBJ2-3; TRBD2 aligns across 10 bases. This CDR3 is 17 amino acids long. After removal of 2 bases from V and 5 bases from J, the junction contained 10 bases not matched to a gene. The germline V gene encodes CDR1 MNHEY and CDR2 SVGEGT. Here the CDR3 DNA reads TGTGCCAGCAGTTACACCGCCAGCGGGAGGGCGGAAGATACGCAGTATTTT. This sequence encodes CASSYTASGRAEDTQYF.

This clonotype has ten or more counts. The V gene is TRBV20-1, the J gene TRBJ2-1; the D gene is possibly TRBD2 (5 bases). This CDR3 has 15 residues. Trimming took 6 bases from V and 4 from J, leaving 19 bases between them. Germline V gene data show CDR1 as DFQATT and CDR2 as SNEGSKA (reference sequence). Here the CDR3 reads CSAPSSARDYNEQFF. The CDR3 DNA follows: TGCAGTGCCCCATCCAGCGCACGGGATTACAATGAGCAGTTCTTC.

This clonotype was counted only a few times. The V call is TRBV25-1, the J call TRBJ1-5; D gene uncertain. Germline values: CDR1 MGHDK, CDR2 SYGVNS. This CDR3 contains 13 residues. With 8 bases removed from V and 3 bases from J, the gap between germline ends came to 11 bases. This CDR3 reads CASPGVNNQPQHF. Written as DNA, the CDR3 is TGTGCCAGCCCTGGGGTGAACAATCAGCCCCAGCATTTT.

Many counts were recorded for this clonotype. The chain recombines TRBV12-3 or TRBV12-4 with TRBJ2-2; 9 bases agree with TRBD2. Trimming cost V 5 bases and J 3 bases; bases outside gene matches: 7. CDR3 length: 16 amino acids. The CDR3 spells CASSLEASGDTGELFF. CDR3 sequence (DNA): TGTGCCAGCAGTCTGGAGGCTAGCGGGGACACCGGGGAGCTGTTTTTT.

In this sample, this clonotype turned up many times. The chain has TRBV6-4 and TRBJ2-3; 13 bases are a match to TRBD2. The V gene's germline CDR1 is MRHNA and CDR2 SNTAGT. Trimming at V came to 2 bases and at J to 1 base, leaving 0 bases not matched to a gene. There are 16 residues in the CDR3. The CDR3 region has the DNA TGTGCCAGCAGTGACGGGACTAGCGGGGGCACAGATACGCAGTATTTT. This sequence encodes CASSDGTSGGTDTQYF.

The chain carries TRBV3-1 and TRBJ1-2; D might be TRBD1 (5 bases). Germline values: CDR1 LGHDT, CDR2 YNNKEL (reference sequence). The CDR3 is 15 residues long. Trimming pared 5 bases from V and 0 bases from J, leaving 13 bases between. This CDR3 is CASSSSSGANYGYTF. The CDR3 region has the DNA TGTGCCAGCAGCTCCTCCTCGGGGGCTAACTATGGCTACACCTTC.

There are many counts of this clonotype. The chain couples TRBV28 to TRBJ2-3; a possible D gene is TRBD2 (5 bases). This CDR3 is built from 17 residues. Looked up from germline, CDR1 is MDHEN and CDR2 is SYDVKM. V shed 4 bases and J shed 1 base, with 18 bases lying between them. The CDR3 here is CASSSLSTVEGTDTQYF. In nucleotides, the CDR3 is TGTGCCAGCAGTTCCCTGTCTACGGTGGAGGGCACAGATACGCAGTATTTT. The full variable domain, with the rest looked up from reference TRBV28 and TRBJ2-3, is DVKVTQSSRYLVKRTGEKVFLECVQDMDHENMFWYRQDPGLGLRLIYFSYDVKMKEKGDIPEGYSVSREKKERFSLILESASTNQTSMYLCASSSLSTVEGTDTQYFGPGTRLTVL.

The chain recombines TRBV5-5 with TRBJ1-1, with TRBD1 matching 9 bases. From germline, CDR1 is SGHKS and CDR2 YYEKEE (reference sequence). The V segment lost 7 bases and the J segment 0 bases; nucleotides outside the gene matches: 1. The CDR3 runs to 13 residues. As DNA, the CDR3 is TGTGCCAGCGACAGGGGGGTGAACACTGAAGCTTTCTTT. Its translation: CASDRGVNTEAFF.

This clonotype was observed a few times. The rearrangement uses TRBV10-3 and TRBJ2-2; TRBD1 is a possible D gene (6 bases). The germline V gene encodes CDR1 ENHRY and CDR2 SYGVKD. The CDR3 sequence is 15 residues long. V was trimmed by 5 bases and J by 3 bases, leaving 13 bases between them. DNA of the CDR3: TGTGCCATCAGTCATGGGACATCTGACACCGGGGAGCTGTTTTTT. Its translation is CAISHGTSDTGELFF.

In its sample, this clonotype was seen a few times. The chain has TRBV11-2 and TRBJ1-1; perhaps TRBD1 as D (5 bases). V lost 5 bases, J lost 0 bases, and 13 bases lay in between. The germline V gene has CDR1 SGHAT and CDR2 FQNNGV. The CDR3 runs to 15 residues. Here the CDR3 reads CASSRTQGLNTEAFF. The DNA for the CDR3 is TGTGCCAGCAGCCGAACTCAGGGCCTGAACACTGAAGCTTTCTTT.

This clonotype was observed at least ten times. V gene TRBV7-2 combines with J gene TRBJ1-3, with TRBD1 as a possible D gene (5 bases). The V end lost 4 bases, the J end lost 4 bases, and 8 bases lay between the germline ends. Germline V CDR1 and CDR2: SGHTA, FQGNSA. The CDR3 loop spans 13 amino acids. The CDR3 protein is CASSSRQGNTIYF. The CDR3 DNA follows: TGTGCCAGCAGCTCTCGACAGGGAAACACCATATATTTT.

This clonotype was seen a single time. The chain couples TRBV7-3 to TRBJ1-6, with D hard to call. This CDR3 contains 14 residues. CDR1 SGHTA and CDR2 FQGTGA come from the germline V gene. Between the trimmed V and J ends, which lost 5 bases and 13 bases, there was a span of 18 bases. The CDR3 nucleotides are TGTGCCAGCAGCCGGACGACCCCAGGTTACCCCCTCCACTTT. Translated: CASSRTTPGYPLHF.

The chain has TRBV11-1 and TRBJ2-4; D is unresolved. The germline V gene encodes CDR1 SGHAT and CDR2 FQDESV (reference sequence). The CDR3 spans 12 residues. V shed 5 bases and J shed 9 bases, with 11 bases lying between them. DNA for the CDR3: TGTGCCAGCAGCGGAACCACGGGCATTCAGTACTTC. Translation gives CASSGTTGIQYF.

The chain employs TRBV7-2 and TRBJ2-2; D might be TRBD1 (6 bases). This CDR3 is built from 17 residues. From germline, CDR1 is SGHTA and CDR2 FQGNSA. Trimming removed 5 bases from V and 7 bases from J, with 23 bases in between. This CDR3 is CASSPDRGRGWGGELFF. The CDR3, as DNA: TGTGCCAGCAGCCCAGATAGGGGCAGGGGCTGGGGCGGGGAGCTGTTTTTT.

This clonotype has just a few counts. The rearrangement links TRBV5-1 to TRBJ2-3; a weak D match, TRBD1 (6 bases). The V gene lost 5 bases and the J gene lost 4 bases, with 11 bases spanning the gap. The CDR3 spans 13 residues. The germline gives CDR1 SGHRS, CDR2 YFSETQ. CDR3: CASRNRVPDTQYF. As DNA, the CDR3 is TGCGCCAGCAGAAACAGGGTCCCAGATACGCAGTATTTT. Supplemented by reference TRBV5-1 and TRBJ2-3, the full variable domain reads KAGVTQTPRYLIKTRGQQVTLSCSPISGHRSVSWYQQTPGQGLQFLFEYFSETQRNKGNFPGRFSGRQFSNSRSEMNVSTLELGDSALYLCASRNRVPDTQYFGPGTRLTVL.

This clonotype has a count of ten or more. The J gene is TRBJ2-7, the V gene TRBV4-1; D is ambiguous. From germline, CDR1 is MGHRA and CDR2 YSYEKL. CDR3 length: 15 amino acids. V lost 1 base, J lost 1 base, and 11 bases lay in between. CDR3 nucleotide sequence: TGCGCCAGCAGCCAAGGGCTTGACACGTCCTACGAGCAGTACTTC. Its translation: CASSQGLDTSYEQYF.

The chain combines TRBV11-1 with TRBJ2-7, with 13 bases that match TRBD2. The CDR3 spans 16 residues. Germline CDR1 is SGHAT and CDR2 is FQDESV (reference sequence). V dropped 4 bases and J dropped 5; count of bases not matched to a gene: 8. The CDR3 DNA is TGTGCCAGCAGCTCTCCGGGACTAGCGGGGTTGAACGAGCAGTACTTC. Translating gives CASSSPGLAGLNEQYF.

This clonotype occurred a few times. The chain carries TRBV5-5 and TRBJ1-5; a possible D gene is TRBD1 (5 bases). This CDR3 comprises 13 residues. Trimming took 8 bases from V and 7 from J, leaving 16 bases between them. Germline-derived CDR1 and CDR2 are SGHKS and YYEKEE (reference sequence). This chain's CDR3 is CASTGGAQQPQHF. Written as DNA, the CDR3 is TGTGCCAGTACCGGAGGGGCTCAACAGCCCCAGCATTTT.

This clonotype occurred once. The rearrangement links TRBV6-5 to TRBJ2-1; 8 bases fit TRBD1. The CDR3 length is 15 residues. Germline trimming cut 4 bases from V and 3 bases from J; bases unmatched to any gene: 5. CDR1 and CDR2 from the germline V gene are MNHEY and SVGAGI. CDR3 in amino acids: CASSSQGANYNEQFF. The CDR3 bases are TGTGCCAGCAGTTCTCAGGGGGCTAACTACAATGAGCAGTTCTTC.

This clonotype was counted a few times. This sequence joins TRBV3-1 and TRBJ2-2; D might be TRBD1 (6 bases). The V end was cut by 4 bases, the J end by 1 base, with 10 bases between. The germline CDR1 and CDR2 sequences are LGHDT and YNNKEL (reference sequence). This CDR3 spans 15 amino acids. The CDR3: CASSRRGQNTGELFF. DNA of the CDR3: TGTGCCAGCAGCCGTAGGGGACAGAACACCGGGGAGCTGTTTTTT.

This chain connects TRBV24-1 to TRBJ2-5; D perhaps matches TRBD2 (6 bases). CDR1 and CDR2 from the germline V gene are KGHDR and SFDVKD. The length of the CDR3 is 15 residues. Trimming took 6 bases from V and 5 from J, leaving 18 bases between them. The CDR3 DNA sequence: TGTGCCACCAGTAATTGGGTCGGTGCGGGGGAGACCCAGTACTTC. Protein product: CATSNWVGAGETQYF.

Only a few counts were recorded for this clonotype. The V call is TRBV20-1, the J call TRBJ2-7, with 8 bases fitting TRBD1. The CDR3 has 15 amino acids. The germline V gene encodes CDR1 DFQATT and CDR2 SNEGSKA (reference sequence). J gave up 2 bases and V 0 bases, and 6 bases lay outside the gene matches. The CDR3 loop is CSARDLARGPYEQYF. The CDR3 region has the DNA TGCAGTGCTAGAGATCTAGCCAGGGGGCCCTACGAGCAGTACTTC.

Many counts were recorded for this clonotype. The gene calls are TRBV6-1 and TRBJ2-7; D is perhaps TRBD1 (5 bases). From germline, CDR1 is MNHNS and CDR2 SASEGT. V was cut by 6 bases and J by 4 bases, with 16 bases left in between. The CDR3 consists of 14 residues. The CDR3: CASSPGRAGYEQYF. The CDR3 DNA reads TGTGCCAGCAGCCCGGGCAGGGCAGGGTACGAGCAGTACTTC.

The rearrangement joins TRBV11-2 to TRBJ2-1; 7 nucleotides agree with TRBD1. Germline-derived CDR1 and CDR2 are SGHAT and FQNNGV. This CDR3 comprises 18 residues. V shed 0 bases, J shed 4 bases, and the junction held 12 bases outside the gene matches. In nucleotides, the CDR3 is TGTGCCAGCAGCTTAGATCACCCCCGACAGGGACATTACAATGAGCAGTTCTTC. Translated, it gives CASSLDHPRQGHYNEQFF.

The genes are TRBV11-3 and TRBJ1-6, with TRBD1 as a possible D gene (5 bases). Germline V gene lookup returns CDR1 SGHNT and CDR2 YENEEA. The germline V and J ends were trimmed by 7 bases and 7 bases, with 11 bases remaining between them. CDR3 length: 13 amino acids. As DNA, the CDR3 is TGTGCCAGCACCACCTGGGGGAATTCACCCCTCCACTTT. It translates to CASTTWGNSPLHF.